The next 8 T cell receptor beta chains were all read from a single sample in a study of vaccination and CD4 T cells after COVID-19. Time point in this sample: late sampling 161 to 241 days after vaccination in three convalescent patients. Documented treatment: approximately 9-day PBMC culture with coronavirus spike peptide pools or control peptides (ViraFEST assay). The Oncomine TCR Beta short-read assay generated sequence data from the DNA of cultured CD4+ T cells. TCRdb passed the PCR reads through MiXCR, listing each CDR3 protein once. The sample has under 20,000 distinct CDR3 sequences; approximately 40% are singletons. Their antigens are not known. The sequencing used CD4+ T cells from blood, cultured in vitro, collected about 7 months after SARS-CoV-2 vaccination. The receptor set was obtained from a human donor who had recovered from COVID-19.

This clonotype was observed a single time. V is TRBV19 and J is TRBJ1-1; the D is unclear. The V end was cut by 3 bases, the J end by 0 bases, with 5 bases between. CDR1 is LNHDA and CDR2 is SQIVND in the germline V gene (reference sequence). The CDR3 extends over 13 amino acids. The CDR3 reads CASSIVLNTEAFF. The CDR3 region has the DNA TGTGCCAGTAGTATTGTCCTGAACACTGAAGCTTTCTTT.

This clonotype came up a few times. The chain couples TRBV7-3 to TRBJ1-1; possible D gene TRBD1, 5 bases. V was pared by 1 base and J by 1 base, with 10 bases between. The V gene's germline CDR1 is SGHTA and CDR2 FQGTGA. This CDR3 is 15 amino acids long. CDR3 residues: CASSLRGTGNTEAFF. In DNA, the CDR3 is TGTGCCAGCAGCTTAAGAGGGACGGGGAACACTGAAGCTTTCTTT.

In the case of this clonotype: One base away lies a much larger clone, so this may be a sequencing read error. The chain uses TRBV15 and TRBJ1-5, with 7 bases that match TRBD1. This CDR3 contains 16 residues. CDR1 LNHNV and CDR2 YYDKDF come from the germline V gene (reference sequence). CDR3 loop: CATSRQGGYSNQPRHF. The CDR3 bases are TGTGCCACCAGCAGGCAGGGGGGGTATAGCAATCAGCCCCGGCATTTT.

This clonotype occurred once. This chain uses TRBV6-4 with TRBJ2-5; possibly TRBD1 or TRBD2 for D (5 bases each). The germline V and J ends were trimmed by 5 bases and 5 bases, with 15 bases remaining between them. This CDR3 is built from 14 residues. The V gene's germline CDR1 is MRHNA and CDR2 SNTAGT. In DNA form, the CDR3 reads TGTGCCAGCAGTTTAGATGGGGGATGGGAGACCCAGTACTTC. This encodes CASSLDGGWETQYF.

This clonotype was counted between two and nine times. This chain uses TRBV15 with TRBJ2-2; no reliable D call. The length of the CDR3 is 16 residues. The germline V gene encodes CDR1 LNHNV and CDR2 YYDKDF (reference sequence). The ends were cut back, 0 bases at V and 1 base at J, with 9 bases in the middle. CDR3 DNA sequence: TGTGCCACCAGCAGAGATCTTGGCCAGAACACCGGGGAGCTGTTTTTT. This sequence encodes CATSRDLGQNTGELFF.

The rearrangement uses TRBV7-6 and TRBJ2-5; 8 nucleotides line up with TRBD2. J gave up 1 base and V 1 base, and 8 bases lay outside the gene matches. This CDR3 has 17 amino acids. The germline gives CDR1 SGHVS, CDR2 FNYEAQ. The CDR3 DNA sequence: TGTGCCAGCAGCTTAGTGGTAGCGGGGACCTTCCAAGAGACCCAGTACTTC. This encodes CASSLVVAGTFQETQYF.

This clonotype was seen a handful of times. This chain's CDR3 is CASSRTGFNQRALGYTF. The DNA of the CDR3 is TGTGCCAGCAGCAGAACCGGGTTCAATCAAAGGGCATTAGGCTACACCTTC. This chain connects TRBV11-3 to TRBJ1-2; D not certain. CDR3 size: 17 residues. The germline CDR1 and CDR2 sequences are SGHNT and YENEEA. Trimming took off 5 bases at V and 8 bases at J, with 27 bases between the two ends.

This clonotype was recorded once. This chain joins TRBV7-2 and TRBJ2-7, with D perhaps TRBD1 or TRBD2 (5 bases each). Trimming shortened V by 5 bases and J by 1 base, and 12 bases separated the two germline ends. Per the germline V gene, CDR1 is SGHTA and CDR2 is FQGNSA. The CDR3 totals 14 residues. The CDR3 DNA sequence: TGTGCCAGCAGCCCCCAGGGAGCATCCTACGAGCAGTACTTC. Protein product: CASSPQGASYEQYF.